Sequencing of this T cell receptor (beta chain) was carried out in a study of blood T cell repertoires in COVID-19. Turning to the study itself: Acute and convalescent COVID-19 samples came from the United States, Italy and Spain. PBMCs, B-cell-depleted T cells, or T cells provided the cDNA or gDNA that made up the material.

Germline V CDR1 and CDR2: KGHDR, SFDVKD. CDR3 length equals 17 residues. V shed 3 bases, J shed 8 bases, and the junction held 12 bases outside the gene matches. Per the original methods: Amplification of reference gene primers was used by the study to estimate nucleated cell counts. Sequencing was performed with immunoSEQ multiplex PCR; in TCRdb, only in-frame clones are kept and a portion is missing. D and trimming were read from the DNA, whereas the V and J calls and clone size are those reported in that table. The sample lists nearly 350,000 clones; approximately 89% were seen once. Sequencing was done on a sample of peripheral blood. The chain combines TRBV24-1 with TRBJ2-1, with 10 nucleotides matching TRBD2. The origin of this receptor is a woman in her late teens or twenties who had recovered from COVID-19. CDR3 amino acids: CATSDPEPSGRVDEQFF. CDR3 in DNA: TGTGCCACCAGTGATCCTGAACCCAGCGGGAGGGTGGATGAGCAGTTCTTC.